This note documents a single TCR beta chain sequence. The data were obtained in a study of shared clonotypes between healthy human individuals. Assay runs were performed at deep level. In the original workflow: Filtering was not the same, since immunoSEQ gave junction-only sequences without quality scores. Data came from immunoSEQ multiplex PCR; TCRdb stores just in-frame clones and leaves some out. V and J calls and clone size are given by that table; D and trimming were obtained from the DNA. The sample has about 1.1 million clones; roughly 80% are singletons. The TCR comes from a man younger than 30 in good health. Some clones in this sample may be carry-over from other donors' samples. Sequencing input: memory CD4+ T cells from PBMCs. Sample subset: CD45RA-negative fraction.

CDR3 loop: CASSPYLQLTDTQYF. Here the CDR3 DNA reads TGTGCCAGCAGCCCATACCTCCAACTCACAGATACGCAGTATTTT. This chain uses TRBV11-2 with TRBJ2-3; D is ambiguous. CDR3 length: 15 amino acids. Trimming left V 5 bases short and J 2 bases short, with 14 bases between. CDR1 is SGHAT, CDR2 FQNNGV, per germline. The full variable domain, in which reference TRBV11-2 and TRBJ2-3 provide the parts outside the CDR3, is EAGVAQSPRYKIIEKRQSVAFWCNPISGHATLYWYQQILGQGPKLLIQFQNNGVVDDSQLPKDRFSAERLKGVDSTLKIQPAKLEDSAVYLCASSPYLQLTDTQYFGPGTRLTVL.